The T cell receptor beta chain described here comes from a study of OX40 agonist ivuxolimab in advanced cancers. Regarding the research as a whole: Ivuxolimab was a fully human IgG2 agonistic monoclonal antibody targeting the costimulatory receptor OX40 (CD134). Intravenous ivuxolimab was administered to patients every 2 weeks at six dose levels: 0.01, 0.1, 0.3, 1.5, 3 and 10 mg/kg. Of the roughly 51 patients in dose escalation, 19 had hepatocellular carcinoma, some 15 had melanoma, 9 had renal cell carcinoma and 9 had head and neck cancer. A male proportion of 82.7% and a mean age of about 60 years, ranging from 23 to 79, were recorded for the dose-escalation cohort. Patients were allowed to have had prior anti-PD-1, anti-PD-L1 or anti-CTLA-4 therapy, and roughly two fifths of the dose-escalation patients had been treated with checkpoint inhibitors. Partial responses were achieved by three dose-escalation patients, of whom one had hepatocellular carcinoma and two had cutaneous melanoma. The purpose of peripheral TCRbeta sequencing was to test whether ivuxolimab changed TCR sequence diversity and led to clonal T-cell expansion. The monotherapy dose-escalation portion (N of about 57 patients) of the phase I ivuxolimab trial is reported in the paper.

Genomic DNA was extracted from sorted cells for sequencing of the TCRbeta CDR3 region. The immunoSEQ Assay was used for sequencing of TCRbeta CDR3 regions. The table was pulled from immuneACCESS by TCRdb, which kept in-frame rearrangements only. Such tables lose some clones; where checked, under half of the loss comes from unresolved V genes, and the rest has no known cause. For this sample there are some 80,000 clones; just under 85% appear just once. Clones ranked in the top ten supply about 25% of the sample. Only one count was recorded for this clone. The clone's antigen remains unknown. No much larger clone is present one base from it, and per-base qualities are unavailable. The germline V gene specifies ENHRY as CDR1 and SYGVKD as CDR2. Inclusive of the bounding cysteine and phenylalanine, the CDR3 is 15 residues long. The entry retains the CDR3 DNA only, 45 bases that are in frame from base 1. V loses 3 bases, J loses 0 bases, and the germline ends lie 11 bases apart.

What the work shows at the level of the full study, not this receptor alone: Clonal expansion of both CD4+ and CD8+ blood T cells was observed from baseline to week 6 at doses 0.1 to 3.0 mg/kg. On average, CD8+ T cells showed more expanded clones than CD4+ T cells after ivuxolimab. In the 0.1-3.0 mg/kg groups, partial responders were among the patients with the lowest normalized peripheral clonal expansion, particularly in CD8+ T cells. Which antigens the clonally expanded peripheral T cells were specific for was not determined. Low levels of normalized T-cell clonal expansion were also seen in some patients who did not respond.

The trial excluded patients who had a history of autoimmune disease or were on systemic immunosuppression. Peripheral blood for TCR sequencing was collected from all dose cohorts at baseline, on cycle 4 day 1, and on cycle 7 day 1. Samples were obtained from an open-label, multicenter, first-in-human phase I dose-escalation trial of ivuxolimab. Adults with locally advanced or metastatic melanoma, renal cell, hepatocellular, or head and neck squamous cell carcinoma were enrolled in the trial. CD4+ and CD8+ T cells were sorted separately from peripheral blood before TCR sequencing. This TCR was sampled from an adult with an advanced solid tumor such as melanoma, head and neck, liver or kidney cancer. Here the chain combines TRBV10-3 and TRBJ2-5; the D gene lacks a confident call. Source: CD4+ or CD8+ T cells sorted from blood, taken in a trial of the OX40 agonist ivuxolimab. CDR3 reads: CAISDRSPYQETQYF. In nucleotide form, the sequence is TGTGCCATCAGTGACAGGTCGCCGTACCAAGAGACCCAGTACTTC.